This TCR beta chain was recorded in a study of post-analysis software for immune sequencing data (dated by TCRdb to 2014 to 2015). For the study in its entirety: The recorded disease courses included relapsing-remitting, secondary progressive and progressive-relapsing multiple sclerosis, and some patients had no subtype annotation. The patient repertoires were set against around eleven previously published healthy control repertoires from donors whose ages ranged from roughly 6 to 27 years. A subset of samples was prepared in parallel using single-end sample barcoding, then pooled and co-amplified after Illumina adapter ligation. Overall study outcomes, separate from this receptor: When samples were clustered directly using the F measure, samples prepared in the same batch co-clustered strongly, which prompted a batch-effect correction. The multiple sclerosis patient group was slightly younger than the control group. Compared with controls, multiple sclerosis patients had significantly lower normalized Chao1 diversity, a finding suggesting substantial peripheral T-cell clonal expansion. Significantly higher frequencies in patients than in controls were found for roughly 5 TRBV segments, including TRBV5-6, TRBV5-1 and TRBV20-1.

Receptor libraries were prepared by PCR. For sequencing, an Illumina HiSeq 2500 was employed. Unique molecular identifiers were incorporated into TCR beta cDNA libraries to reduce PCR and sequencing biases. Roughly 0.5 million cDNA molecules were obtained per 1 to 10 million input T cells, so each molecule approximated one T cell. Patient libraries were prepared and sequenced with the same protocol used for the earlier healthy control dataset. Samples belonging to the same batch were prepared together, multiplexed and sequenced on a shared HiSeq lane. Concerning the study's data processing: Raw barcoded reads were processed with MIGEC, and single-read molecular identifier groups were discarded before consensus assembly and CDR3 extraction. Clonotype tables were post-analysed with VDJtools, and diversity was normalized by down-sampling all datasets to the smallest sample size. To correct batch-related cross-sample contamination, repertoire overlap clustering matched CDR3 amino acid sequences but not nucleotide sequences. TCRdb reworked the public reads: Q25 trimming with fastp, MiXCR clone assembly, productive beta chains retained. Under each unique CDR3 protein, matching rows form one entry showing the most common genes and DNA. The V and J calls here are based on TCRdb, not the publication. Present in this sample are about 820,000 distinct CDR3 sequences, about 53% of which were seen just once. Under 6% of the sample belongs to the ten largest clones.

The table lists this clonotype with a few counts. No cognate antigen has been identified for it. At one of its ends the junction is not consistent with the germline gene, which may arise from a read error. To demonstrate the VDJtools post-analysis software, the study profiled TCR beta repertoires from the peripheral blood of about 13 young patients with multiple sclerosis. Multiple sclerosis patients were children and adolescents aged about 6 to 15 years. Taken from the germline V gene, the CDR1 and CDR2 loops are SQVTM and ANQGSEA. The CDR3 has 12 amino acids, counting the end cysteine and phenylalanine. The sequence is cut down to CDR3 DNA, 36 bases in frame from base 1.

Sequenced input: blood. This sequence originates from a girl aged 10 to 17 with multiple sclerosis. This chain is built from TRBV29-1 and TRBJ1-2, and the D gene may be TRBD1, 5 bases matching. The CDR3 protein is CNVGQQGPGYTF. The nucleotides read TGCAACGTTGGGCAGCAGGGCCCAGGCTACACCTTC. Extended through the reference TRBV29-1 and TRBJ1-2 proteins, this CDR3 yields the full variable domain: SAVISQKPSRDICQRGTSLTIQCQVDSQVTMMFWYRQQPGQSLTLIATANQGSEATYESGFVIDKFPISRPNLTFSTLTVSNMSPEDSSIYLCNVGQQGPGYTFGSGTRLTVV.